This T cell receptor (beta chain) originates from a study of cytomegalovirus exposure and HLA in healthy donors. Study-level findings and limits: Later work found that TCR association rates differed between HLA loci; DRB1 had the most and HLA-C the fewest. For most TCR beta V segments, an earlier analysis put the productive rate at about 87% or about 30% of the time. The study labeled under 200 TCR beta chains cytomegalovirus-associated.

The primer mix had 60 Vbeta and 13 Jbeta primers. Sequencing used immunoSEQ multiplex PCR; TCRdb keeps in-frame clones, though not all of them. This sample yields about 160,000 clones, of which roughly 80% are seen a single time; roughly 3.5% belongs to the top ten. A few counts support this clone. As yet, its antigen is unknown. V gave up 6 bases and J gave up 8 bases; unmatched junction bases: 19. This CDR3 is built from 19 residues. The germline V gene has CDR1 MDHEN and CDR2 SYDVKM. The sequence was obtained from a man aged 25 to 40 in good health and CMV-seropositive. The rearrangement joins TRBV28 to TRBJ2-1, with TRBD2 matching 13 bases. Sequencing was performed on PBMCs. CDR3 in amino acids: CASSQPLRLLAGGPDEQFF. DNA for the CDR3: TGTGCCAGCAGCCAACCCCTCCGCTTACTAGCGGGGGGGCCCGATGAGCAGTTCTTC.